The 28 T cell receptor beta chains below come from one sample, sequenced in a study of T cells expressing NK-cell markers. TCRdb reanalyzed the 5' RACE reads and collapses them to one entry per CDR3 protein, without DNA. The clone table shows over 350,000 distinct CDR3 sequences, with the ten largest holding roughly 10%. Sample: blood T cells: a sorted CD56 or NKG2C T cell subset, CD4+ or CD8+ T cells, or bulk PBMC T cells (not recorded which). Receptor source: a woman aged 45 to 65 in good health.

This chain uses TRBV14 with TRBJ2-4. Germline CDR1 SGHDN, CDR2 FVKESK. The CDR3 is 16 residues long. CDR3 amino acids: CASSLGDSIAKNIQYF.

V and J are TRBV7-9 and TRBJ2-5. Germline V gene sequence: CDR1 SEHNR, CDR2 FQNEAQ (reference sequence). The CDR3 runs 15 residues. This chain's CDR3 is CASSLVAEVGSTQYF.

The rearrangement links TRBV20-1 to TRBJ2-3; TCRdb designates TRBD1, a call that cannot be tested without DNA. The CDR3 totals 14 residues. Per germline, CDR1 DFQATT and CDR2 SNEGSKA (reference sequence). CDR3 protein: CSARDGRTTDTQYF.

The chain joins TRBV12-3 or TRBV12-4 to TRBJ2-1; TCRdb lists TRBD2, though no DNA is available to test this call. The CDR3 spans 12 residues. The CDR3 here is CASSQAGVGQFF.

The J gene is TRBJ2-3, the V gene TRBV12-3 or TRBV12-4. This CDR3 has 14 residues. The CDR3 reads CASSLGRVTDTQYF.

The chain couples TRBV7-2 to TRBJ2-3; absent DNA, TCRdb's TRBD2 call cannot be checked. The CDR3 runs 15 residues. The germline V gene has CDR1 SGHTA and CDR2 FQGNSA. The CDR3 is CASSTLAAFTDTQYF.

The J gene is TRBJ2-1, the V gene TRBV6-2 or TRBV6-3; as DNA is missing, the TRBD1 call by TCRdb cannot be tested. This CDR3 is 16 amino acids long. The V gene's germline CDR1 is MNHEY and CDR2 SVGEGT. The CDR3 is CASSYDRDLPAPEQFF.

The V gene is TRBV20-1, the J gene TRBJ2-1; TCRdb reports TRBD2, a call that lacks DNA to check it against. CDR1 DFQATT and CDR2 SNEGSKA come from the germline V gene (reference sequence). The CDR3 sequence is 18 residues long. CDR3 protein: CSARGVAGDPRSYNEQFF.

The chain couples TRBV9 to TRBJ1-1; with no DNA, the TCRdb D assignment of TRBD1 cannot be verified. Germline CDR1 and CDR2: SGDLS and YYNGEE. CDR3 size: 15 residues. CDR3 sequence reads: CASSSAQGPIAEAFF.

This rearrangement joins TRBV27 to TRBJ1-2; TCRdb reports TRBD1, a call that lacks DNA to check it against. The CDR3 loop spans 15 amino acids. Germline V lookup: CDR1 MNHEY, CDR2 SMNVEV (reference sequence). This chain's CDR3 is CASSTNPSTVYGYTF.

CDR3 loop: CASSQDRDDEQYF. The J gene is TRBJ2-7, the V gene TRBV5-4; TCRdb outputs TRBD1, but without DNA this stays unchecked. CDR1 SGHNT and CDR2 YYREEE come from the germline V gene (reference sequence). This CDR3 has 13 residues.

V gene TRBV18 combines with J gene TRBJ2-5; the D gene TCRdb calls, TRBD1, cannot be checked with no DNA. The CDR3 is 15 residues long. CDR1 is KGHSH and CDR2 is LQKENI in the germline V gene. CDR3 sequence: CASSPPARGQETQYF.

The chain links TRBV6-4 to TRBJ2-2; without DNA, the TCRdb call of TRBD1 cannot be checked. The CDR3 has 17 amino acids. Germline lookup yields CDR1 MRHNA and CDR2 SNTAGT. The CDR3 here is CASSALSGTGVTGELFF.

The V gene is TRBV4-2, the J gene TRBJ2-1; no DNA is available, so the TRBD1 call from TCRdb remains unchecked. Germline lookup yields CDR1 LGHNA and CDR2 YNFKEQ. CDR3 size: 16 residues. CDR3 residues: CASSQTVRPGGIGQFF.

The chain employs TRBV6-5 and TRBJ2-1; checking the TCRdb D call of TRBD2 is not possible without DNA. CDR1 is MNHEY, CDR2 SVGAGI, per germline. The CDR3 consists of 14 residues. The CDR3 loop is CASFSGNTYNEQFF.

This rearrangement joins TRBV5-5 to TRBJ1-1; the D gene TCRdb calls, TRBD1, cannot be checked with no DNA. CDR1 and CDR2 from the germline V gene are SGHKS and YYEKEE (reference sequence). The CDR3 totals 14 residues. CDR3 residues: CASSYVGGNTEAFF.

The chain combines TRBV5-1 with TRBJ2-1; TCRdb's D gene call, TRBD2, goes unchecked for lack of DNA. The CDR3 loop spans 15 amino acids. Germline V CDR1 and CDR2: SGHRS, YFSETQ. The CDR3 reads CASSTGDLSYNEQFF.

The chain combines TRBV20-1 with TRBJ2-1; the TRBD2 assignment by TCRdb is unverifiable without DNA. The CDR3 spans 14 residues. Per germline, CDR1 DFQATT and CDR2 SNEGSKA (reference sequence). The CDR3 is CSARGPPTHNEQFF.

The chain couples TRBV5-1 to TRBJ1-4; lacking DNA, the TRBD1 call made by TCRdb goes unchecked. The CDR3 is 15 amino acids. CDR1 is SGHRS and CDR2 is YFSETQ in the germline V gene. CDR3 protein: CASSLGDGGAEKLFF.

The CDR3 spells CASSEPGLAGGPPPYNEQFF. The chain is built from TRBV13 and TRBJ2-1; the D gene TCRdb calls, TRBD2, cannot be checked with no DNA. The CDR3 contains 20 residues. In germline, CDR1 is PRHDT, CDR2 FYEKMQ (reference sequence). The variable domain in full, with the rest retrieved from reference TRBV13 and TRBJ2-1, is AAGVIQSPRHLIKEKRETATLKCYPIPRHDTVYWYQQGPGQDPQFLISFYEKMQSDKGSIPDRFSAQQFSDYHSELNMSSLELGDSALYFCASSEPGLAGGPPPYNEQFFGPGTRLTVL.

V usage is TRBV12-3 or TRBV12-4 and J usage is TRBJ1-1. CDR3 length equals 12 residues. The CDR3 here is CASSSAVAEAFF.

The chain couples TRBV10-2 to TRBJ2-3. CDR3 length: 13 amino acids. Germline loops: CDR1 WSHSY, CDR2 SAAADI. The CDR3 loop is CASSESSTDTQYF.

The chain couples TRBV11-2 to TRBJ2-1; with no DNA, the TCRdb D assignment of TRBD2 cannot be verified. CDR1 is SGHAT, CDR2 FQNNGV, per germline. CDR3 length: 18 amino acids. CDR3 protein: CASSPPAGQVAGVNEQFF.

The CDR3 loop reads CASSPREANNEQFF. The chain couples TRBV12-3 or TRBV12-4 to TRBJ2-1; TCRdb proposes TRBD1, but this gene call is untestable without DNA. The CDR3 runs 14 residues.

The V and J genes are TRBV4-1 and TRBJ2-2; with no DNA, the TCRdb D assignment of TRBD1 cannot be verified. The CDR3 spans 15 residues. CDR1 and CDR2 (germline): MGHRA, YSYEKL. This CDR3 is CASSQGKGHTGELFF.

The V gene is TRBV7-3, the J gene TRBJ2-3. This CDR3 region has 16 residues. CDR1 and CDR2 from the germline V gene are SGHTA and FQGTGA. This CDR3 is CASSLRSRASTDTQYF.

V and J are TRBV11-2 and TRBJ2-3; TCRdb's D call of TRBD2 is untestable without DNA. This CDR3 has 17 residues. Germline CDR1 reads SGHAT; CDR2 reads FQNNGV. The CDR3 is CASSPRLAGGFPDTQYF. The whole variable domain, remainder taken from reference TRBV11-2 and TRBJ2-3, is EAGVAQSPRYKIIEKRQSVAFWCNPISGHATLYWYQQILGQGPKLLIQFQNNGVVDDSQLPKDRFSAERLKGVDSTLKIQPAKLEDSAVYLCASSPRLAGGFPDTQYFGPGTRLTVL.

The CDR3 region is CASSLERASGFYNEQFF. The chain is built from TRBV27 and TRBJ2-1; the TCRdb call, TRBD2, lacks DNA for checking. Germline CDR1 is MNHEY and CDR2 is SMNVEV (reference sequence). There are 17 residues in the CDR3.